A selection of T cell receptor beta chains follows, all from one sample in a study of T-cell memory formation after mild COVID-19. From the 5' RACE reads, TCRdb called clonotypes with MiXCR, one entry per CDR3 protein. Of more than 35,000 distinct CDR3 sequences in the sample, approximately 6.5% were seen once. Sequencing was performed on PBMCs or a T cell subset sorted from them (not recorded which). Source of these receptors: an adult who had mild COVID-19 (a few samples of this study predate the infection). Cell type and time point are not known. Both conserved end residues are part of each CDR3. The order of the fields is V gene, D gene, clone size, J gene, CDR3 DNA, CDR3 protein. D genes are given only for firm matches. Not every row has a clone size; where given, it reads once, few, many or a size class.

V gene: TRBV13; D gene: NA; clone size: few; J gene: TRBJ1-1; CDR3 DNA: TGTGCCAGCAGCTTACAGGGGAACACTGAAGCTTTCTTT; CDR3 protein: CASSLQGNTEAFF
V gene: TRBV5-1; D gene: NA; clone size: few; J gene: TRBJ1-5; CDR3 DNA: TGCGCCAGCAGCTGGGGGGACCCGGGGGCCAATCAGCCCCAGCATTTT; CDR3 protein: CASSWGDPGANQPQHF
V gene: TRBV20-1; D gene: TRBD2; clone size: NA; J gene: TRBJ2-1; CDR3 DNA: TGCAGTGCTAGTGTCCAGCGGGGCGGGAATGAGCAGTTCTTC; CDR3 protein: CSASVQRGGNEQFF
V gene: TRBV18; D gene: NA; clone size: few; J gene: TRBJ2-2; CDR3 DNA: TGTGCCAGCTCACCCCGCGGGACCGGGGAGCTGTTTTTT; CDR3 protein: CASSPRGTGELFF
V gene: TRBV12-3/TRBV12-4; D gene: TRBD2; clone size: many; J gene: TRBJ2-5; CDR3 DNA: TGTGCCAGCAGTTTGAAGGGACTAGCGGGGGAGACCCAGTACTTC; CDR3 protein: CASSLKGLAGETQYF
V gene: TRBV7-2; D gene: TRBD1; clone size: many; J gene: TRBJ2-7; CDR3 DNA: TGTGCCAGCAGCCTCGGACAGGGCCAGTACTTC; CDR3 protein: CASSLGQGQYF
V gene: TRBV7-9; D gene: NA; clone size: few; J gene: TRBJ2-3; CDR3 DNA: TGTGCCAGCAGCTTAGTTGGTACGCAGTATTTT; CDR3 protein: CASSLVGTQYF
V gene: TRBV7-2; D gene: TRBD1; clone size: few; J gene: TRBJ1-2; CDR3 DNA: TGTGCCAGCAGCGTGTGGGACAGGGCGGCGATTTATGGCTACACCTTC; CDR3 protein: CASSVWDRAAIYGYTF
V gene: TRBV5-1; D gene: TRBD1; clone size: many; J gene: TRBJ2-6; CDR3 DNA: TGCGCCAGCAGCTCGAATCGTATATTAGACAGGGCTGGGGCCAACGTCCTGACTTTC; CDR3 protein: CASSSNRILDRAGANVLTF
V gene: TRBV7-9; D gene: NA; clone size: many; J gene: TRBJ2-1; CDR3 DNA: TGTGCCAGCAGCTTAGCCTACAATGAGCAGTTCTTC; CDR3 protein: CASSLAYNEQFF
V gene: TRBV9; D gene: NA; clone size: few; J gene: TRBJ2-1; CDR3 DNA: TGTGCCAGCAGCGTAGAGGGGAATCGCGATGAGCAGTTCTTC; CDR3 protein: CASSVEGNRDEQFF
V gene: TRBV25-1; D gene: NA; clone size: NA; J gene: TRBJ2-7; CDR3 DNA: TGTGCCAGCAGTGAATACGGAACCTACGAGCAGTACTTC; CDR3 protein: CASSEYGTYEQYF
V gene: TRBV6-5; D gene: TRBD2; clone size: NA; J gene: TRBJ2-1; CDR3 DNA: TGTGCCAGCAGGGGACTAGCGGGAGGGCGAACCTATGAGCAGTTCTTC; CDR3 protein: CASRGLAGGRTYEQFF
V gene: TRBV11-2; D gene: TRBD2; clone size: many; J gene: TRBJ2-1; CDR3 DNA: TGTGCCAGCAGCCCCCTTAGCGGGCACAATGAGCAGTTCTTC; CDR3 protein: CASSPLSGHNEQFF
V gene: TRBV20-1; D gene: TRBD2; clone size: many; J gene: TRBJ2-3; CDR3 DNA: TGCAGTGCTAGGGGGGGACTAGCGGGCCCCACAGATACGCAGTATTTT; CDR3 protein: CSARGGLAGPTDTQYF
V gene: TRBV7-2; D gene: NA; clone size: few; J gene: TRBJ1-5; CDR3 DNA: TGTGCCAGCAGCTTAATGGGGGCGAGTAACAATCAGCCCCAGCATTTT; CDR3 protein: CASSLMGASNNQPQHF
V gene: TRBV3-1; D gene: NA; clone size: few; J gene: TRBJ2-2; CDR3 DNA: TGTGCCAGCAGCCAAGGTGCGGGGGCAGCCGGGGAGCTGTTTTTT; CDR3 protein: CASSQGAGAAGELFF
V gene: TRBV7-6; D gene: TRBD2; clone size: NA; J gene: TRBJ2-7; CDR3 DNA: TGTGCCAGCAGCCCGGGGGGGGGGTCCTACGAGCAGTACTTC; CDR3 protein: CASSPGGGSYEQYF
V gene: TRBV7-2; D gene: TRBD1; clone size: NA; J gene: TRBJ1-5; CDR3 DNA: TGTGCCAGCAGCTTAGCGTTAACGGGACAGCTCAATCAGCCCCAGCATTTT; CDR3 protein: CASSLALTGQLNQPQHF
V gene: TRBV6-6; D gene: TRBD2; clone size: medium-sized; J gene: TRBJ2-7; CDR3 DNA: TGTGCCAGCAGTTACGCTAGCGGGGGTCAGCAGTACTTC; CDR3 protein: CASSYASGGQQYF
V gene: TRBV24-1; D gene: NA; clone size: many; J gene: TRBJ2-2; CDR3 DNA: TGTGCCATCATGACGGCGGAGGGTTCGGGCACCGGGGAGCTGTTTTTT; CDR3 protein: CAIMTAEGSGTGELFF
V gene: TRBV12-3/TRBV12-4; D gene: NA; clone size: once; J gene: TRBJ2-4; CDR3 DNA: TGTGCCAGCAGTCCCGGCGCGGCACTCTCCCCCTCTCGTTCCTTAGCCAAAAACATTCAGTACTTC; CDR3 protein: CASSPGAALSPSRSLAKNIQYF
V gene: TRBV29-1; D gene: NA; clone size: many; J gene: TRBJ1-2; CDR3 DNA: TGCAGCGTATTAAAGGGTACCTATGGCTACACCTTC; CDR3 protein: CSVLKGTYGYTF
V gene: TRBV4-1; D gene: NA; clone size: NA; J gene: TRBJ1-1; CDR3 DNA: TGCGCCAGCAGCCAAGATCGCACAGGGGAAGCTTTCTTT; CDR3 protein: CASSQDRTGEAFF
V gene: TRBV19; D gene: TRBD2; clone size: few; J gene: TRBJ2-4; CDR3 DNA: TGTGCCAGTCCCGGGAGACTAGCCGGGGAAGCCAAAAACATTCAGTACTTC; CDR3 protein: CASPGRLAGEAKNIQYF
V gene: TRBV5-1; D gene: TRBD2; clone size: many; J gene: TRBJ2-1; CDR3 DNA: TGCGCCAGCAGCACCGGACTAGCGGGGGGCGGGACCTACAATGAGCAGTTCTTC; CDR3 protein: CASSTGLAGGGTYNEQFF
V gene: TRBV30; D gene: NA; clone size: NA; J gene: TRBJ2-1; CDR3 DNA: TGTGCCTGGAGTGCGGTGGGCTCCTACAATGAGCAGTTCTTC; CDR3 protein: CAWSAVGSYNEQFF
V gene: TRBV14; D gene: TRBD1; clone size: few; J gene: TRBJ1-1; CDR3 DNA: TGTGCCAGCAGCCCACAGGGGGCGGGTTACACTGAAGCTTTCTTT; CDR3 protein: CASSPQGAGYTEAFF
V gene: TRBV6-2/TRBV6-3; D gene: TRBD2; clone size: NA; J gene: TRBJ2-5; CDR3 DNA: TGTGCCAGCGGTGCAGCGGGGAGCCAAGAGACCCAGTACTTC; CDR3 protein: CASGAAGSQETQYF
V gene: TRBV5-1; D gene: NA; clone size: NA; J gene: TRBJ2-2; CDR3 DNA: TGCGCCAGCAGCTTGGTGGTCAGGGGTACCACCGGGGAGCTGTTTTTT; CDR3 protein: CASSLVVRGTTGELFF
V gene: TRBV5-1; D gene: NA; clone size: many; J gene: TRBJ2-5; CDR3 DNA: TGCGCCAGCAGCGGGGGACGGGGCGCCGGAGAGACCCAGTACTTC; CDR3 protein: CASSGGRGAGETQYF
V gene: TRBV7-9; D gene: TRBD1; clone size: few; J gene: TRBJ2-7; CDR3 DNA: TGTGCCAGCAGCGCGACAGGGGACGAGCAGTACTTC; CDR3 protein: CASSATGDEQYF
V gene: TRBV29-1; D gene: TRBD1; clone size: many; J gene: TRBJ2-2; CDR3 DNA: TGCAGCGTTGGAGGGGGCAAGAACACCGGGGAGCTGTTTTTT; CDR3 protein: CSVGGGKNTGELFF
V gene: TRBV6-6; D gene: NA; clone size: many; J gene: TRBJ1-2; CDR3 DNA: TGTGCCAGCAGTTACTTGGGGGCGGTTAACTATGGCTACACCTTC; CDR3 protein: CASSYLGAVNYGYTF
V gene: TRBV12-3/TRBV12-4; D gene: TRBD1; clone size: many; J gene: TRBJ1-6; CDR3 DNA: TGTGCCAGCAGTTTCGAGAACAGGGGTAATTCACCCCTCCACTTT; CDR3 protein: CASSFENRGNSPLHF
V gene: TRBV9; D gene: TRBD2; clone size: NA; J gene: TRBJ2-3; CDR3 DNA: TGTGCCAGCAGCCTCCAGCGGGGGGCCCCCCAAGATACGCAGTATTTT; CDR3 protein: CASSLQRGAPQDTQYF
V gene: TRBV4-1; D gene: NA; clone size: few; J gene: TRBJ1-5; CDR3 DNA: TGCGCCAGCAGCCAAGATATGACTACCAGTCAGCCCCAGCATTTT; CDR3 protein: CASSQDMTTSQPQHF
V gene: TRBV9; D gene: TRBD2; clone size: NA; J gene: TRBJ2-5; CDR3 DNA: TGTGCCAGCAGCGCGACTAGCGGGGGCAAGAAAGAGACCCAGTACTTC; CDR3 protein: CASSATSGGKKETQYF
V gene: TRBV20-1; D gene: TRBD1; clone size: few; J gene: TRBJ1-1; CDR3 DNA: TGCAGTGCTAAAAAACAGGGGGTCGACACTGAAGCTTTCTTT; CDR3 protein: CSAKKQGVDTEAFF
V gene: TRBV6-6; D gene: NA; clone size: once; J gene: TRBJ1-1; CDR3 DNA: TGTGCCAGCAGGGACCAGGGGCGACGGAACACTGAAGCTTTCTTT; CDR3 protein: CASRDQGRRNTEAFF
V gene: TRBV4-2; D gene: TRBD2; clone size: many; J gene: TRBJ2-3; CDR3 DNA: TGTGCCAGCAGCCAAGCCCTAGGGGTAGCGGGAGATACGCAGTATTTT; CDR3 protein: CASSQALGVAGDTQYF
V gene: TRBV5-6; D gene: TRBD1; clone size: many; J gene: TRBJ2-7; CDR3 DNA: TGTGCCAGCAGCCCGTCCGGGACAGGGAACGAGCAGTACTTC; CDR3 protein: CASSPSGTGNEQYF
V gene: TRBV18; D gene: NA; clone size: NA; J gene: TRBJ1-5; CDR3 DNA: TGTGCCAGCTCCCCTACCAATCAGCCCCAGCATTTT; CDR3 protein: CASSPTNQPQHF
V gene: TRBV4-2; D gene: NA; clone size: many; J gene: TRBJ2-1; CDR3 DNA: TGTGCCAGCAGCCAAGGGACCAGGGTTGAGCAGTTCTTC; CDR3 protein: CASSQGTRVEQFF
V gene: TRBV20-1; D gene: NA; clone size: few; J gene: TRBJ1-6; CDR3 DNA: TGCAGTGCTCGATACGGACAGATGGATTCACCCCTCCACTTT; CDR3 protein: CSARYGQMDSPLHF
V gene: TRBV30; D gene: NA; clone size: NA; J gene: TRBJ2-5; CDR3 DNA: TGTGCCTGGACACTACAGGGATACTCTTCGGAGACCCAGTACTTC; CDR3 protein: CAWTLQGYSSETQYF
V gene: TRBV5-5; D gene: TRBD2; clone size: many; J gene: TRBJ2-1; CDR3 DNA: TGTGCCAGCAGCTTGGTGGGCAGCGGGGGGCGGAATGAGCAGTTCTTC; CDR3 protein: CASSLVGSGGRNEQFF
V gene: TRBV6-5; D gene: NA; clone size: NA; J gene: TRBJ1-1; CDR3 DNA: TGTGCCAGCAGACTCACAAGGAACACTGAAGCTTTCTTT; CDR3 protein: CASRLTRNTEAFF
V gene: TRBV4-1; D gene: TRBD2; clone size: many; J gene: TRBJ2-5; CDR3 DNA: TGCGCCAGCAGCCAAGAATCCGGGGAGGGGACCCAGTACTTC; CDR3 protein: CASSQESGEGTQYF
V gene: TRBV2; D gene: NA; clone size: NA; J gene: TRBJ2-7; CDR3 DNA: TGTGCCAGCAGTGAAAGAGGGCTAGTTCTCCGTTTCTACGAGCAGTACTTC; CDR3 protein: CASSERGLVLRFYEQYF
V gene: TRBV13; D gene: NA; clone size: many; J gene: TRBJ2-7; CDR3 DNA: TGTGCCAGCAGCTCGGAAGACAGAACCTACGAGCAGTACTTC; CDR3 protein: CASSSEDRTYEQYF
V gene: TRBV4-3; D gene: NA; clone size: NA; J gene: TRBJ1-1; CDR3 DNA: TGCGCCAGCAGCCAAGTGACAGATAGCGAAGCTTTCTTT; CDR3 protein: CASSQVTDSEAFF